The 20 T cell receptor beta chains given below trace back to one sample, sequenced in a study of shared clonotypes between healthy human individuals. The table came from immunoSEQ multiplex PCR; TCRdb's copy has only in-frame clones and leaves some out. The table has a few million clones, just under 95% seen once; the top ten hold approximately 0.39%. Sequenced: naive CD4+ T cells from PBMCs. Documented subset: CD45RA+ positively selected. The receptor set was obtained from a man younger than 35 in good health. Some clones in this sample may be carry-over from other donors' samples.

V and J are TRBV19 and TRBJ2-7; no firm D call. The CDR3 consists of 13 residues. The germline V and J ends were trimmed by 10 bases and 6 bases, with 19 bases remaining between them. Per germline, CDR1 LNHDA and CDR2 SQIVND (reference sequence). CDR3 amino acids: CAIRRTPGREQYF. CDR3 in DNA: TGTGCCATTCGCCGGACGCCGGGTCGCGAGCAGTACTTC. Drawing the rest from reference TRBV19 and TRBJ2-7, the complete variable domain is DGGITQSPKYLFRKEGQNVTLSCEQNLNHDAMYWYRQDPGQGLRLIYYSQIVNDFQKGDIAEGYSVSREKKESFPLTVTSAQKNPTAFYLCAIRRTPGREQYFGPGTRLTVT.

The rearrangement uses TRBV30 and TRBJ2-3; 11 nucleotides align to TRBD2. CDR3 length: 15 amino acids. The V gene end was trimmed by 0 bases and the J gene end by 4 bases; junction bases not matched to a gene: 3. In germline, CDR1 is GTSNPN, CDR2 SVGIG (reference sequence). The CDR3 spells CAWSVELAGADTQYF. CDR3 DNA: TGTGCCTGGAGTGTTGAACTAGCGGGAGCAGATACGCAGTATTTT.

V and J are TRBV6-1 and TRBJ1-5; D not certain. The CDR3 covers 14 residues. CDR1 and CDR2 (germline): MNHNS, SASEGT. Trimming took 0 bases from V and 4 from J, leaving 7 bases between them. The DNA of the CDR3 is TGTGCCAGCAGTGAAGCGCCCGAAAATCAGCCCCAGCATTTT. Its protein is CASSEAPENQPQHF.

This chain connects TRBV27 to TRBJ1-5; tentative D call: TRBD1 (6 bases). CDR1 and CDR2 from the germline V gene are MNHEY and SMNVEV (reference sequence). The CDR3 totals 17 residues. The ends were cut back, 2 bases at V and 2 bases at J, with 16 bases in the middle. The CDR3 region has the DNA TGTGCCAGCAGTTTAGGTCACAGGGACGGGGGCAATCAGCCCCAGCATTTT. Amino acid sequence: CASSLGHRDGGNQPQHF.

The V gene is TRBV28, the J gene TRBJ1-2, with 7 bases that match TRBD1. After removal of 11 bases from V and 8 bases from J, the junction contained 17 bases not matched to a gene. CDR1 MDHEN and CDR2 SYDVKM come from the germline V gene. The CDR3 runs to 14 residues. CDR3 sequence (DNA): TGTGCCGTAACCCAGGGGGTGGCTCCGCAGGGCTACACCTTC. Its protein is CAVTQGVAPQGYTF.

The gene calls are TRBV7-8 and TRBJ1-2; no clear D gene. The CDR3 has 15 residues. V was shortened by 0 bases and J by 5 bases, with 13 bases between the two germline ends. CDR1 is SGHVS, CDR2 FQNEAQ, per germline. The CDR3 coding sequence is TGTGCCAGCAGCTTAGCGGCCGACCCCGGATATGGCTACACCTTC. It yields the protein CASSLAADPGYGYTF.

J is TRBJ2-1 and V is TRBV11-3, with D possibly TRBD2 on 7 matching bases. The CDR3 is 13 residues long. Germline values: CDR1 SGHNT, CDR2 YENEEA. V gave up 5 bases and J gave up 12 bases, with 17 bases separating them. CDR3 region: CASSPGEGSLQFF. For the CDR3, the DNA is TGTGCCAGCAGCCCAGGGGAGGGCAGTTTGCAGTTCTTC.

J is TRBJ2-1 and V is TRBV10-1, with 10 bases aligning to TRBD2. V shed 4 bases, J shed 13 bases, and the junction held 4 bases outside the gene matches. From germline, CDR1 is WNHNN and CDR2 SYGVQD (reference sequence). CDR3 length: 12 residues. The CDR3 nucleotides are TGCGCCAGCAGTGTGACTAGCGGGCCACAGTTCTTC. Translation gives CASSVTSGPQFF.

The chain is built from TRBV10-1 and TRBJ2-3; TRBD2 might be the D (5 bases). Looked up from germline, CDR1 is WNHNN and CDR2 is SYGVQD (reference sequence). V lost 2 bases to trimming and J lost 4 bases, with 10 bases between them. The CDR3 sequence is 14 residues long. As DNA, the CDR3 is TGCGCCAGCAGTGAGACCCGTAGCGCAGATACGCAGTATTTT. This codes for CASSETRSADTQYF.

The chain joins TRBV10-1 to TRBJ2-1, with 9 bases aligning to TRBD2. The germline V gene encodes CDR1 WNHNN and CDR2 SYGVQD (reference sequence). V lost 2 bases, J lost 9 bases, and 8 bases stayed unmatched. The CDR3 is 15 amino acids. The CDR3 DNA follows: TGCGCCAGCAGTGAGCGGGCGGGAGGGCCGGGTGAGCAGTTCTTC. It codes for CASSERAGGPGEQFF.

This sequence joins TRBV2 and TRBJ2-1, with 11 bases matching TRBD2. Trimming cost V 5 bases and J 8 bases; bases outside gene matches: 17. The CDR3 contains 18 residues. The germline gives CDR1 SNHLY, CDR2 FYNNEI. This CDR3 is CASSSRLVTSGSGYEQFF. CDR3 nucleotides: TGTGCCAGCAGTTCCCGGTTAGTAACTAGCGGGAGTGGGTATGAGCAGTTCTTC.

The chain combines TRBV30 with TRBJ2-7; 15 nucleotides align to TRBD2. The length of the CDR3 is 16 residues. J lost 5 bases, V lost 1 base, and 6 bases had no gene match. Looked up from germline, CDR1 is GTSNPN and CDR2 is SVGIG (reference sequence). CDR3 DNA sequence: TGTGCCTGGAGTGGGACTAGCGGGAGGGCCGGCCACGAGCAGTACTTC. Translating it yields CAWSGTSGRAGHEQYF. The variable domain in full, with the rest retrieved from reference TRBV30 and TRBJ2-7, is SQTIHQWPATLVQPVGSPLSLECTVEGTSNPNLYWYRQAAGRGLQLLFYSVGIGQISSEVPQNLSASRPQDRQFILSSKKLLLSDSGFYLCAWSGTSGRAGHEQYFGPGTRLTVT.

The rearrangement joins TRBV9 to TRBJ2-7; no clear D. This CDR3 is built from 14 residues. The V gene's germline CDR1 is SGDLS and CDR2 YYNGEE. V shed 0 bases and J shed 7 bases, with 14 bases lying between them. CDR3 DNA: TGTGCCAGCAGCGTAGGGCGGCAGTCGAGGGAGCAGTACTTC. This gives the protein CASSVGRQSREQYF.

The chain combines TRBV7-2 with TRBJ1-3, with a tentative D call TRBD1 (6 bases). The CDR3 loop spans 17 amino acids. V lost 2 bases, J lost 0 bases, and 14 bases lay in between. Germline V gene lookup returns CDR1 SGHTA and CDR2 FQGNSA. This CDR3 reads CASSLLGRGLSGNTIYF. The CDR3 DNA is TGTGCCAGCAGCTTACTTGGGCGGGGGCTCTCTGGAAACACCATATATTTT.

The gene calls are TRBV2 and TRBJ1-5, with TRBD1 matching over 9 bases. The CDR3 length is 16 residues. Trimming removed 1 base from V and 10 bases from J; junction bases left unmatched: 11. Looked up from germline, CDR1 is SNHLY and CDR2 is FYNNEI. CDR3 nucleotide sequence: TGTGCCAGCAGTGAAGGGGGTCGGGGACAGGGAAGACCCCAGCATTTT. Protein product: CASSEGGRGQGRPQHF.

This clone was recorded only once. CDR3 coding DNA: TGCGCCAGCAGCTTGGTTGTCTGGCCAGATACGCAGTATTTT. Its protein is CASSLVVWPDTQYF. The chain couples TRBV5-1 to TRBJ2-3; D remains unclear. The CDR3 is 14 residues long. The germline V gene encodes CDR1 SGHRS and CDR2 YFSETQ. Trimming pared 0 bases from V and 4 bases from J, leaving 9 bases between.

J is TRBJ2-2 and V is TRBV11-2; D unclear. CDR3 size: 15 residues. Germline V lookup: CDR1 SGHAT, CDR2 FQNNGV. Trimming removed 4 bases at V and 5 bases at J, with 14 bases between. CDR3 sequence reads: CASSSPAHATGELFF. The CDR3 coding sequence is TGTGCCAGCAGCTCTCCCGCACACGCTACCGGGGAGCTGTTTTTT.

The chain joins TRBV5-1 to TRBJ2-1; TRBD2 is a possible D gene (5 bases). The ends were cut back, 0 bases at V and 1 base at J, with 8 bases in the middle. The CDR3 consists of 15 residues. Germline V gene data show CDR1 as SGHRS and CDR2 as YFSETQ. The CDR3 nucleotides read TGCGCCAGCAGCTTGGTTAGCGTATCCTACAATGAGCAGTTCTTC. The encoded protein is CASSLVSVSYNEQFF.

The CDR3 reads CASRSTGGGEQYF. The CDR3 nucleotides are TGCGCCAGCAGGTCGACAGGGGGAGGTGAGCAGTACTTC. The rearrangement links TRBV4-1 to TRBJ2-5; 9 positions agree with TRBD1. Germline trimming cut 6 bases from V and 11 bases from J; bases unmatched to any gene: 10. This CDR3 contains 13 residues. CDR1 and CDR2 (germline): MGHRA, YSYEKL.

About this clone itself: In the same sample, other DNA sequences code for this CDR3. The J gene is TRBJ2-2, the V gene TRBV7-9; D is unclear. CDR1 and CDR2 (germline): SEHNR, FQNEAQ (reference sequence). Trimming left V 4 bases short and J 2 bases short, with 2 bases between. The CDR3 is 12 residues long. The CDR3 DNA is TGTGCCAGCAGCTCTAACACCGGGGAGCTGTTTTTT. It specifies CASSSNTGELFF.